A selection of T cell receptor beta chains follows, all from one sample in a study of T-cell reconstitution after alpha-beta-depleted transplantation in children. TCRdb fed the PCR reads into MiXCR, producing one record per CDR3 protein. The table lists around 400,000 distinct CDR3 sequences, under 13% of them singletons, with over 4.5% in the top ten. The source material was PBMCs from the stem cell graft donor, sampled from the stem cell graft. These receptors originate from a human donor who donated a stem cell graft to a child with acute myeloid leukemia. CDR3s include the opening cysteine and the closing phenylalanine or tryptophan. A D gene is named only where the DNA matches it firmly. The listing skips clone size in some rows; elsewhere it reads once, few, many or a size class.

few TRBD1 TRBJ1-2 TRBV7-2 TGTGCCAGCAGCAAAACGGGGACAGCCCGGGTGGGGGCTGGCTACACCTTC CASSKTGTARVGAGYTF
few . TRBJ1-2 TRBV5-1 TGCGCCAGCAGCCCTGACGGGGGGGGCGGCTACACCTTC CASSPDGGGGYTF
many . TRBJ2-3 TRBV7-8 TGTGCCAGCAGCTTAGCGACTATCCGCAGAGATACGCAGTATTTT CASSLATIRRDTQYF
few . TRBJ2-2 TRBV12-3/TRBV12-4 TGTGCCAGCAGTTTAAATAGGGTTTCCGCGAACACCGGGGAGCTGTTTTTT CASSLNRVSANTGELFF
few TRBD2 TRBJ2-1 TRBV7-8 TGTGCCAGCAGCCCAACGCTAGCGGGGGAAGGCAATGAGCAGTTCTTC CASSPTLAGEGNEQFF
once TRBD2 TRBJ2-7 TRBV6-2/TRBV6-3 TGTGCCACCTGGGGTTCTGGACTAGTTTCCTACGAGCAGTACTTC CATWGSGLVSYEQYF
many . TRBJ1-1 TRBV12-3/TRBV12-4 TGTGCCAGCAGCTTAGGACCTAACACTGAAGCTTTCTTT CASSLGPNTEAFF
few . TRBJ2-2 TRBV4-1 TGCGCCAGCAGCCAAGATGGGGGTCCGACCGGGGAGCTGTTTTTT CASSQDGGPTGELFF
many . TRBJ1-5 TRBV12-3/TRBV12-4 TGTGCCAGCAGACCACGGGAGGGGCCTCAGCCCCAGCATTTT CASRPREGPQPQHF
many . TRBJ2-4 TRBV7-2 TGTGCCAGCAGCTCCCCCGGACAGCTAGCCAAAAACATTCAGTACTTC CASSSPGQLAKNIQYF
. TRBD2 TRBJ2-2 TRBV4-2 TGTGCCAGCAGCCCTGGGGGGGTCTCCGCGAACACCGGGGAGCTGTTTTTT CASSPGGVSANTGELFF